Listed below are T cell receptor beta chains from one sample, sequenced in a study of early T cells in non-severe SARS-CoV-2 infection. From the 5' RACE reads, TCRdb called clonotypes with MiXCR, one entry per CDR3 protein. The data show fewer than 55,000 distinct CDR3 sequences, 9.1% seen once. The sequenced sample was whole blood. The receptor source for this set is an adult who was a healthcare worker with PCR-confirmed SARS-CoV-2 infection or an uninfected control (not recorded which). CDR3s include the opening cysteine and the closing phenylalanine or tryptophan. D genes are given only for firm matches. Size tells how often a clone was seen (once, few, many) or the class of an expanded clone, and some rows leave it out.

j_call: TRBJ2-1; d_call: .; clone_size: many; cdr3_length: 14; v_call: TRBV7-9; cdr3_aa: CASSLMQGYNEQFF; cdr3_nt: TGTGCCAGCAGCTTAATGCAGGGGTACAATGAGCAGTTCTTC
j_call: TRBJ2-7; d_call: TRBD1; clone_size: .; cdr3_length: 14; v_call: TRBV19; cdr3_aa: CASSNTGVFYEQYF; cdr3_nt: TGTGCCAGTAGCAACACAGGGGTCTTCTACGAGCAGTACTTC
j_call: TRBJ2-5; d_call: .; clone_size: many; cdr3_length: 15; v_call: TRBV5-1; cdr3_aa: CASSSGPDLVKTQYF; cdr3_nt: TGCGCCAGCAGCTCGGGACCTGACCTTGTGAAGACCCAGTACTTC
j_call: TRBJ1-2; d_call: TRBD1; clone_size: few; cdr3_length: 14; v_call: TRBV20-1; cdr3_aa: CSAITGGLIDGYTF; cdr3_nt: TGCAGTGCTATCACAGGGGGCTTAATTGATGGCTACACCTTC
j_call: TRBJ2-5; d_call: .; clone_size: many; cdr3_length: 15; v_call: TRBV20-1; cdr3_aa: CSARDRTGREETQYF; cdr3_nt: TGCAGTGCTAGAGATCGGACGGGGCGGGAAGAGACCCAGTACTTC
j_call: TRBJ2-1; d_call: .; clone_size: many; cdr3_length: 12; v_call: TRBV18; cdr3_aa: CASSPGEGEQFF; cdr3_nt: TGTGCCAGCTCCCCTGGTGAGGGTGAGCAGTTCTTC
j_call: TRBJ2-3; d_call: .; clone_size: many; cdr3_length: 14; v_call: TRBV5-1; cdr3_aa: CASSSDRSTDTQYF; cdr3_nt: TGCGCCAGCAGCTCGGACCGAAGCACAGATACGCAGTATTTT
j_call: TRBJ1-2; d_call: TRBD1; clone_size: many; cdr3_length: 13; v_call: TRBV5-8; cdr3_aa: CASRHTGGNGYTF; cdr3_nt: TGTGCCAGCAGACATACAGGGGGCAATGGCTACACCTTC
j_call: TRBJ2-3; d_call: .; clone_size: .; cdr3_length: 14; v_call: TRBV30; cdr3_aa: CAWSVGGSTDTQYF; cdr3_nt: TGTGCCTGGAGTGTCGGGGGTAGCACAGATACGCAGTATTTT
j_call: TRBJ2-4; d_call: .; clone_size: many; cdr3_length: 17; v_call: TRBV6-6; cdr3_aa: CASSSGSAEVAKNIQYF; cdr3_nt: TGTGCCAGCAGTTCTGGGTCCGCCGAAGTAGCCAAAAACATTCAGTACTTC